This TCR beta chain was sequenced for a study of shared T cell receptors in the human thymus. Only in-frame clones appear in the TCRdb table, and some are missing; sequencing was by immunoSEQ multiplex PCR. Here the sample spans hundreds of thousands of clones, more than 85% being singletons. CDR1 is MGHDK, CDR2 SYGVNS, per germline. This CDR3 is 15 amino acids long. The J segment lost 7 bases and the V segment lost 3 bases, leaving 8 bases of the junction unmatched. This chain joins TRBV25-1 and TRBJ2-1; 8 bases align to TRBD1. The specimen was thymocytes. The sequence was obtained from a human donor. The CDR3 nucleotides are TGTGCCAGCAGTGAGGCAGGGGGCGCGAGGAATGAGCAGTTCTTC. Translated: CASSEAGGARNEQFF.